These 28 T cell receptor beta chains share one sample of origin, sequenced in a study of OX40 agonist ivuxolimab in advanced cancers. TCRdb's table, derived via immunoSEQ multiplex PCR, lists solely in-frame clones and lacks some. The sample shows around 80,000 clones, about 80% of them seen only once. The sample here was CD4+ or CD8+ T cells sorted from blood, taken in a trial of the OX40 agonist ivuxolimab. The source is an adult with an advanced solid tumor such as melanoma, head and neck, liver or kidney cancer.

The table lists this clone with a few counts. CDR3 protein: CASSLAPQVYNEQFF. The CDR3 nucleotides read TGTGCCAGCAGCTTAGCGCCACAGGTCTACAATGAGCAGTTCTTC. The chain carries TRBV7-2 and TRBJ2-1; TRBD1 might be the D (5 bases). The CDR3 is 15 amino acids. V lost 0 bases and J lost 3, with 9 bases in between. Germline V gives CDR1 SGHTA, CDR2 FQGNSA.

V usage is TRBV5-4 and J usage is TRBJ2-3; TRBD1 matches at 9 bases. The CDR3 totals 17 residues. CDR1 and CDR2 from the germline V gene are SGHNT and YYREEE (reference sequence). The junction had 13 bases not matched to a gene; V was cut back by 3 bases and J by 5 bases. The CDR3 region is CASSSGGYRGRGDTQYF. The CDR3 DNA is TGTGCCAGCAGCTCCGGGGGGTACAGGGGGCGAGGAGATACGCAGTATTTT. The full variable domain, rest sourced from reference TRBV5-4 and TRBJ2-3, is ETGVTQSPTHLIKTRGQQVTLRCSSQSGHNTVSWYQQALGQGPQFIFQYYREEENGRGNFPPRFSGLQFPNYSSELNVNALELDDSALYLCASSSGGYRGRGDTQYFGPGTRLTVL.

This clone was observed a handful of times. Here the CDR3 reads CASTMGGLAGAASTDTQYF. The DNA for the CDR3 is TGTGCCAGCACCATGGGGGGACTAGCGGGAGCCGCTAGCACAGATACGCAGTATTTT. The J gene is TRBJ2-3, the V gene TRBV5-4, with 14 bases aligning to TRBD2. V shed 6 bases, J shed 0 bases, and the junction held 12 bases outside the gene matches. The CDR3 consists of 19 residues. In germline, CDR1 is SGHNT, CDR2 YYREEE (reference sequence).

This clone has only one observation. The DNA for the CDR3 is TGTGCCATCAGTGAGGGGACCCTAAGGAGCTACACCTTC. The encoded protein is CAISEGTLRSYTF. J is TRBJ1-2 and V is TRBV10-3; D may be TRBD1 (5 bases). CDR3 size: 13 residues. V was pared by 2 bases and J by 9 bases, with 13 bases between. Germline values: CDR1 ENHRY, CDR2 SYGVKD.

The chain couples TRBV27 to TRBJ1-2; TRBD1 matches at 10 bases. CDR1 and CDR2 from the germline V gene are MNHEY and SMNVEV (reference sequence). This CDR3 is 13 amino acids long. Trimming cost V 5 bases and J 4 bases; bases outside gene matches: 1. The CDR3 sequence is CASSRTGGYGYTF. The CDR3, as DNA: TGTGCCAGCAGTCGGACAGGGGGCTATGGCTACACCTTC.

V usage is TRBV2 and J usage is TRBJ1-1; TRBD1 might be the D (5 bases). Germline V gives CDR1 SNHLY, CDR2 FYNNEI. The germline V and J ends were trimmed by 10 bases and 0 bases, with 12 bases remaining between them. This CDR3 has 13 amino acids. CDR3 sequence (DNA): TGTGCCATTTCTCGGACAATGAACACTGAAGCTTTCTTT. It translates to CAISRTMNTEAFF.

The rearrangement uses TRBV7-2 and TRBJ1-2; 7 bases are shared with TRBD1. Germline trimming cut 0 bases from V and 7 bases from J; bases unmatched to any gene: 8. From germline, CDR1 is SGHTA and CDR2 FQGNSA. There are 15 residues in the CDR3. The CDR3 nucleotides read TGTGCCAGCAGCTTAGCGACAGGGCAGTTCCTTGGCTACACCTTC. Protein sequence: CASSLATGQFLGYTF.

The count of this clone is one. The J gene is TRBJ1-1, the V gene TRBV6-1; D call uncertain. The CDR3 loop spans 14 amino acids. Trimming left V 4 bases short and J 1 base short, with 10 bases between. CDR1 and CDR2 from the germline V gene are MNHNS and SASEGT. CDR3 nucleotide sequence: TGTGCCAGCAGTGCCCTTTCTCAGAACACTGAAGCTTTCTTT. As protein: CASSALSQNTEAFF.

The chain joins TRBV6-5 to TRBJ1-2; D possibly corresponds to TRBD1 (6 bases). CDR3 length: 13 residues. The ends were cut back, 5 bases at V and 4 bases at J, with 11 bases in the middle. Germline assignment: CDR1 MNHEY and CDR2 SVGAGI. The CDR3, as DNA: TGTGCCAGCAGTGATGGACAGTCCTATGGCTACACCTTC. Its translation: CASSDGQSYGYTF.

The rearrangement links TRBV6-4 to TRBJ2-2; the match to TRBD2 covers 8 bases. Germline V gene sequence: CDR1 MRHNA, CDR2 SNTAGT. V trimming: 3 bases; J trimming: 4 bases; junction bases outside the gene matches: 1. This CDR3 spans 14 amino acids. The CDR3: CASSEGTSTGELFF. CDR3 sequence (DNA): TGTGCCAGCAGTGAAGGGACTAGCACCGGGGAGCTGTTTTTT.

This clone was counted only a few times. The rearrangement joins TRBV9 to TRBJ2-3; D remains ambiguous. Trimming removed 0 bases from V and 2 bases from J, with 13 bases in between. This CDR3 has 16 amino acids. Germline values: CDR1 SGDLS, CDR2 YYNGEE. The CDR3 bases are TGTGCCAGCAGCGTAGGGAGCCTAATACTCACAGATACGCAGTATTTT. Translating it yields CASSVGSLILTDTQYF. Together with reference TRBV9 and TRBJ2-3, the CDR3 gives the full variable domain: DSGVTQTPKHLITATGQRVTLRCSPRSGDLSVYWYQQSLDQGLQFLIQYYNGEERAKGNILERFSAQQFPDLHSELNLSSLELGDSALYFCASSVGSLILTDTQYFGPGTRLTVL.

J is TRBJ2-2 and V is TRBV7-2; 12 bases align to TRBD2. CDR1 SGHTA and CDR2 FQGNSA come from the germline V gene. This CDR3 region has 18 residues. After removal of 1 base from V and 7 bases from J, the junction contained 10 bases not matched to a gene. The DNA for the CDR3 is TGTGCCAGCAGCTTAGGGAGACTAGCGGGGGAAATTATCGGGGAGCTGTTTTTT. Protein sequence: CASSLGRLAGEIIGELFF.

The chain's CDR3 is CATSRFGEAGANVLTF. The CDR3 coding sequence is TGTGCCACCAGCAGGTTCGGGGAGGCTGGGGCCAACGTCCTGACTTTC. This chain links TRBV15 with TRBJ2-6; tentative D call: TRBD2 (6 bases). Germline V gives CDR1 LNHNV, CDR2 YYDKDF (reference sequence). This CDR3 comprises 16 residues. V shed 3 bases and J shed 2 bases, with 11 bases lying between them.

The chain carries TRBV19 and TRBJ2-2; D is unresolved. The CDR3 has 14 amino acids. Germline assignment: CDR1 LNHDA and CDR2 SQIVND (reference sequence). V dropped 7 bases and J dropped 3 bases, with 12 bases sitting between them. The CDR3 nucleotides read TGTGCCAGTACCGCGGACGGATACACCGGGGAGCTGTTTTTT. It translates to CASTADGYTGELFF.

This clone was seen more than once but under ten times. The chain recombines TRBV2 with TRBJ1-2; 7 nucleotides align to TRBD1. This CDR3 spans 14 amino acids. V was clipped by 8 bases and J by 4 bases; unmatched bases: 10. Germline values: CDR1 SNHLY, CDR2 FYNNEI. CDR3 sequence (DNA): TGTGCCAGCTCAAACGGACAGGTGACCTATGGCTACACCTTC. It yields the protein CASSNGQVTYGYTF.

The chain has TRBV28 and TRBJ2-3; D possibly corresponds to TRBD2 (5 bases). There are 14 residues in the CDR3. V was clipped by 5 bases and J by 1 base, with 10 bases between them. The germline V gene encodes CDR1 MDHEN and CDR2 SYDVKM. CDR3 in DNA: TGTGCCAGCAGTCCGGGGAGACGCACAGATACGCAGTATTTT. Its protein product is CASSPGRRTDTQYF.

The chain recombines TRBV21-1 with TRBJ2-7; the table's D call, TRBD2, was not checked against the DNA. TRBV21-1 is shown as a pseudogene. The CDR3 runs to 14 residues. CDR3 nucleotides: TGTGCCAGCGGAGGGACTAGCGGTTACTACGAGCAGTACGTC. It translates to CASGGTSGYYEQYV.

The table lists this clone with a few counts. CDR3 DNA: TGTGCCAGCAGCGTAAGTGACGCTACCTCACCCCTCCACTTT. Translated: CASSVSDATSPLHF. The chain recombines TRBV9 with TRBJ1-6; unclear D gene. Germline assignment: CDR1 SGDLS and CDR2 YYNGEE. V gave up 1 base and J gave up 10 bases, with 12 bases separating them. The CDR3 is made up of 14 amino acids. The entire variable domain, with the rest obtained from reference TRBV9 and TRBJ1-6, is as follows: DSGVTQTPKHLITATGQRVTLRCSPRSGDLSVYWYQQSLDQGLQFLIQYYNGEERAKGNILERFSAQQFPDLHSELNLSSLELGDSALYFCASSVSDATSPLHFGNGTRLTVT.

Here the CDR3 DNA reads TGCGCCAGCAGCCCGAACACAGGGAACACTGAAGCTTTCTTT. This sequence encodes CASSPNTGNTEAFF. The chain recombines TRBV5-1 with TRBJ1-1; TRBD1 might be the D (5 bases). The CDR3 contains 14 residues. Trimming took 4 bases from V and 1 from J, leaving 11 bases between them. Germline CDR1 is SGHRS and CDR2 is YFSETQ.

The rearrangement joins TRBV4-2 to TRBJ2-5; possibly TRBD1 or TRBD2 for D (5 bases each). CDR3 length: 14 residues. Germline CDR1 is LGHNA and CDR2 is YNFKEQ. V shed 2 bases and J shed 1 base, with 8 bases lying between them. CDR3 protein: CASSQSGTQETQYF. For the CDR3, the DNA is TGTGCCAGCAGCCAATCAGGGACCCAAGAGACCCAGTACTTC.

This sequence joins TRBV11-2 and TRBJ2-7, with 10 bases aligning to TRBD2. Germline assignment: CDR1 SGHAT and CDR2 FQNNGV. The V and J ends lost 5 bases and 3 bases, in that order; junction bases with no gene match: 4. The CDR3 length is 14 residues. Here the CDR3 DNA reads TGTGCCAGCAGCCTAGCGGGGGCCATCTACGAGCAGTACGTC. Its translation: CASSLAGAIYEQYV.

As to this clone: Other DNA variants within this sample encode the same CDR3. V usage is TRBV28 and J usage is TRBJ1-5; TRBD1 matches 10 bases. J gave up 7 bases and V 3 bases, and 6 bases lay outside the gene matches. CDR3 length: 15 amino acids. The germline V gene encodes CDR1 MDHEN and CDR2 SYDVKM. CDR3 sequence: CASSFGGQGNQPQHF. The CDR3 DNA sequence: TGTGCCAGCAGTTTTGGGGGACAGGGGAACCAGCCCCAGCATTTT.

V gene TRBV6-5 combines with J gene TRBJ2-7; D not certain. The V end lost 4 bases, the J end lost 4 bases, and 11 bases lay between the germline ends. Looked up from germline, CDR1 is MNHEY and CDR2 is SVGAGI. The CDR3 runs to 13 residues. CDR3 protein: CASSSPGPYEQYF. CDR3 in DNA: TGTGCCAGCAGTTCACCGGGCCCTTACGAGCAGTACTTC.

The rearrangement links TRBV7-7 to TRBJ2-6, with D unclear. V gave up 5 bases and J gave up 3 bases, with 11 bases separating them. The CDR3 length is 15 residues. Germline V gene lookup returns CDR1 SSHAT and CDR2 FNYEAQ (reference sequence). The CDR3 reads CASSPLEFGANVLTF. DNA of the CDR3: TGTGCCAGCAGCCCTCTTGAATTTGGGGCCAACGTCCTGACTTTC.

This clone was seen once. This rearrangement joins TRBV14 to TRBJ1-2; no reliable D call. CDR3 size: 18 residues. The germline V gene has CDR1 SGHDN and CDR2 FVKESK. V lost 1 base and J lost 8, with 26 bases in between. CDR3 protein: CASSQGAQKVYSGRGYTF. The CDR3 DNA reads as TGTGCCAGCAGCCAAGGTGCCCAAAAAGTCTACTCGGGTAGAGGCTACACCTTC.

The V call is TRBV28, the J call TRBJ1-2; perhaps TRBD1 as D (5 bases). This CDR3 is built from 14 residues. V lost 5 bases, J lost 4 bases, and 14 bases lay in between. Germline V lookup: CDR1 MDHEN, CDR2 SYDVKM. CDR3 in amino acids: CASSPQGMGYGYTF. In DNA, the CDR3 is TGTGCCAGCAGTCCGCAGGGAATGGGCTATGGCTACACCTTC.

The genes are TRBV7-2 and TRBJ1-5, with 7 bases aligning to TRBD1. There are 15 residues in the CDR3. In germline, CDR1 is SGHTA, CDR2 FQGNSA. J lost 1 base, V lost 1 base, and 1 base had no gene match. The DNA for the CDR3 is TGTGCCAGCAGCTTAGTGGGACAGAGCAATCAGCCCCAGCATTTT. The encoded protein is CASSLVGQSNQPQHF. The whole variable domain, filled in from reference TRBV7-2 and TRBJ1-5, reads GAGVSQSPSNKVTEKGKDVELRCDPISGHTALYWYRQSLGQGLEFLIYFQGNSAPDKSGLPSDRFSAERTGGSVSTLTIQRTQQEDSAVYLCASSLVGQSNQPQHFGDGTRLSIL.

This chain uses TRBV23-1 with TRBJ1-6; no definite D call. TRBV23-1 is an ORF for which the function is uncertain. This CDR3 is built from 15 residues. V shed 2 bases and J shed 7 bases, with 12 bases lying between them. The CDR3 here is CASSQPWIFNSPLHF. CDR3 DNA sequence: TGCGCCAGCAGTCAACCCTGGATCTTCAATTCACCCCTCCACTTT.